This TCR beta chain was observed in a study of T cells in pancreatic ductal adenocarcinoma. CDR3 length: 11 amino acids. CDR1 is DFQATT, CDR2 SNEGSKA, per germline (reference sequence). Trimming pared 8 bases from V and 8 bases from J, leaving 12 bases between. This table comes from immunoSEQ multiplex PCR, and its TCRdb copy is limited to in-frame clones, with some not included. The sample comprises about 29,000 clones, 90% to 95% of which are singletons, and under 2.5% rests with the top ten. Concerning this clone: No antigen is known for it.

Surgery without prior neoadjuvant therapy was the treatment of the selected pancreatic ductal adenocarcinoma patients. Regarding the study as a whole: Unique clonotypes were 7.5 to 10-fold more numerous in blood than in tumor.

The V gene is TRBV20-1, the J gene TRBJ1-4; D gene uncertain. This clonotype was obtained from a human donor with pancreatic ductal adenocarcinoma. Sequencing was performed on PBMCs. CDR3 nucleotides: TGCAGTCCCCTGTCGGGAGAAAAACTGTTTTTT. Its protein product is CSPLSGEKLFF.